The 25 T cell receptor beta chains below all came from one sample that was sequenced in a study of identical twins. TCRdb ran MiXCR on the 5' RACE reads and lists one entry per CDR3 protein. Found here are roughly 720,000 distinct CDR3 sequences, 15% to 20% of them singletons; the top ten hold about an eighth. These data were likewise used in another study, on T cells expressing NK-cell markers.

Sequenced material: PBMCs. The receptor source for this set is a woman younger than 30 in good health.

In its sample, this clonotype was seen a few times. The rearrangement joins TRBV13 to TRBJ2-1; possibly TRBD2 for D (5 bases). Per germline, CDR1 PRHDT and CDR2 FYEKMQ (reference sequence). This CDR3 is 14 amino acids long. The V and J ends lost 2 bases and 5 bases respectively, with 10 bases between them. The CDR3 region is CASSLLEAHNEQFF. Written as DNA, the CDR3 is TGTGCCAGCAGCTTATTGGAGGCACACAATGAGCAGTTCTTC.

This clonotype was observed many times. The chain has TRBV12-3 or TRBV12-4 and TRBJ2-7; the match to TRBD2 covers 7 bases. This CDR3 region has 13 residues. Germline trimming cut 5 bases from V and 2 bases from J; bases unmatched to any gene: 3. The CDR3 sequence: CASSNSGAYEQYF. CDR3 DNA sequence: TGTGCCAGCAGTAACAGCGGGGCCTACGAGCAGTACTTC.

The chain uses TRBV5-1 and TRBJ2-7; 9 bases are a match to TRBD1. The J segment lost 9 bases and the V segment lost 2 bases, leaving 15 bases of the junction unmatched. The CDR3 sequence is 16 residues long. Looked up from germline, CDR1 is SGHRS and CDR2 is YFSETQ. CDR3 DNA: TGCGCCAGCAGCTTTATGTTTGTTGGACAGGGGCCCGGGCAGTACTTC. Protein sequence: CASSFMFVGQGPGQYF.

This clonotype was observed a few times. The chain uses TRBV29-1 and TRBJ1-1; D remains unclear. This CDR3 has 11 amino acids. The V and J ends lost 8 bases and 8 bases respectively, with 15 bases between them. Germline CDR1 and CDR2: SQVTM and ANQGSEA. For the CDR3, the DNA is TGCAGCCCAACGGTCCGCGTCGAAGCTTTCTTT. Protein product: CSPTVRVEAFF. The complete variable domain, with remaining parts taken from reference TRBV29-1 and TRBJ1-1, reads SAVISQKPSRDICQRGTSLTIQCQVDSQVTMMFWYRQQPGQSLTLIATANQGSEATYESGFVIDKFPISRPNLTFSTLTVSNMSPEDSSIYLCSPTVRVEAFFGQGTRLTVV.

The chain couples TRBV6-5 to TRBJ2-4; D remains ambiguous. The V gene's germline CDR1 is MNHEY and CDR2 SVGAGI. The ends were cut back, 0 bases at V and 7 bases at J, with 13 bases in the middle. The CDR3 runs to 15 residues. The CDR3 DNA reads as TGTGCCAGCAGTTACTCGATACGGATATCGAACATTCAGTACTTC. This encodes CASSYSIRISNIQYF.

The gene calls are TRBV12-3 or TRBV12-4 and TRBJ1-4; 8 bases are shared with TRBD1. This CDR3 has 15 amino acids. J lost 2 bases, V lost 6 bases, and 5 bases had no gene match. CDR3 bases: TGTGCCAGCAGCCACGACAGGGGCACTAATGAAAAACTGTTTTTT. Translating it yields CASSHDRGTNEKLFF.

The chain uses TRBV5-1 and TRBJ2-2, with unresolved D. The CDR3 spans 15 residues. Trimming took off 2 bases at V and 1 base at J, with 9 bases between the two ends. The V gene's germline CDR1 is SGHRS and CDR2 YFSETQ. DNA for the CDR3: TGCGCCAGCAGCTTCTCCGGATTGAACACCGGGGAGCTGTTTTTT. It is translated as CASSFSGLNTGELFF.

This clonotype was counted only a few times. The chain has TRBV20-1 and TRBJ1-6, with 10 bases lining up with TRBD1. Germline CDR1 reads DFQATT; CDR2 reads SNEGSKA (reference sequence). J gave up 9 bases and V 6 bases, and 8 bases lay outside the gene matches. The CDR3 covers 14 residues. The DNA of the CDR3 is TGCAGTGCAAGGGACAGGGGAGTGGGTTCACCCCTCCACTTT. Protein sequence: CSARDRGVGSPLHF.

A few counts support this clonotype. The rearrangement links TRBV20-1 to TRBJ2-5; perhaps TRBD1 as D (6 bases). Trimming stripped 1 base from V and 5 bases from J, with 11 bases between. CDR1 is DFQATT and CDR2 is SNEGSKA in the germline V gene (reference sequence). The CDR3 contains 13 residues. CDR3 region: CSARVGARETQYF. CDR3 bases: TGCAGTGCTAGAGTGGGGGCGCGGGAGACCCAGTACTTC.

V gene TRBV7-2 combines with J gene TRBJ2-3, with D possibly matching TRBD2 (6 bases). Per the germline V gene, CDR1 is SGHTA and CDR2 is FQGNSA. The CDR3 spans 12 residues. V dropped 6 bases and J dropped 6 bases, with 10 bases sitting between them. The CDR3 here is CASRSRGDTQYF. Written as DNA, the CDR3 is TGTGCCAGCAGATCCCGGGGGGATACGCAGTATTTT.

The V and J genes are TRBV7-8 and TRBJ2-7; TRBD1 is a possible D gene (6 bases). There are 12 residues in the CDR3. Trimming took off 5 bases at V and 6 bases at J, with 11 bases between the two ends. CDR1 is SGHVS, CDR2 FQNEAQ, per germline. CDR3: CASSRGTFEQYF. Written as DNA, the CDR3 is TGTGCCAGCAGCCGAGGGACATTCGAGCAGTACTTC.

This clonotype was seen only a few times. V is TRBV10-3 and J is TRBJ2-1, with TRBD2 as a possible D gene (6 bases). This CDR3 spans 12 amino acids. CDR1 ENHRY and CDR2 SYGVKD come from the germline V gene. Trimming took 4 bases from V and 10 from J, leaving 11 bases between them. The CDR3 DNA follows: TGTGCCATCAGTGCGACGGCGGGGGAGCAGTTCTTC. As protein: CAISATAGEQFF.

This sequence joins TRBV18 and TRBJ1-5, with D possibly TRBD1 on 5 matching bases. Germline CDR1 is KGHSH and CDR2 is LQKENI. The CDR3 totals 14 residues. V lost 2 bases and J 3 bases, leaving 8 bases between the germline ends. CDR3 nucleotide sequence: TGTGCCAGCTCACCAGAGACAGTCAATCAGCCCCAGCATTTT. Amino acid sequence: CASSPETVNQPQHF.

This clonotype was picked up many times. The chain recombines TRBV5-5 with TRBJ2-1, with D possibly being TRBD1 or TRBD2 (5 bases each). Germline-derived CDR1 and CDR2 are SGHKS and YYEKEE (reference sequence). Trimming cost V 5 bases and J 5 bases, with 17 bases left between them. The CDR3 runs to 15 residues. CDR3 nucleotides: TGTGCCAGCAGTCCAATGGGGACGCAGAACAATGAGCAGTTCTTC. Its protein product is CASSPMGTQNNEQFF.

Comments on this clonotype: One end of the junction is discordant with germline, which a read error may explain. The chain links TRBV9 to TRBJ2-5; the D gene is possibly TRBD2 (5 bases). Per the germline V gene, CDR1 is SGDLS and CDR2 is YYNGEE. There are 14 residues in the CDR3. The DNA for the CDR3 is TGTGCCAGCAGCGGGACGGGGAACCAAAAGACCCAGTACTTC. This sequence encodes CASSGTGNQKTQYF.

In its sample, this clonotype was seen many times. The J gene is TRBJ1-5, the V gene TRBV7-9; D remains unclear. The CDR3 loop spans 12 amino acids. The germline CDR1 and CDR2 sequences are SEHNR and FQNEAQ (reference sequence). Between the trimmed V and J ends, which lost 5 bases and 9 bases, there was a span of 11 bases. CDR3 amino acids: CASSPQGRPQHF. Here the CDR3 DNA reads TGTGCCAGCAGCCCACAAGGGCGGCCCCAGCATTTT.

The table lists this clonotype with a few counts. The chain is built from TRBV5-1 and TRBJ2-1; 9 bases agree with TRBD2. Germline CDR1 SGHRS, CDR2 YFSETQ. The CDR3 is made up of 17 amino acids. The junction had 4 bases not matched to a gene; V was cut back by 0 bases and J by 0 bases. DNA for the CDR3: TGCGCCAGCAGCTTGGCTACTAGCGGGCCCTCCTACAATGAGCAGTTCTTC. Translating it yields CASSLATSGPSYNEQFF.

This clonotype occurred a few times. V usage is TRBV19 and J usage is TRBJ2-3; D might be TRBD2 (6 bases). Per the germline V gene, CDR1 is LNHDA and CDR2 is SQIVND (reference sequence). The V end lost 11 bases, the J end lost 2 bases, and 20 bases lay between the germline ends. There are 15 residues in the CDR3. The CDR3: CAASEVADPTDTQYF. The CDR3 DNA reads TGTGCCGCTTCGGAGGTAGCGGATCCCACAGATACGCAGTATTTT.

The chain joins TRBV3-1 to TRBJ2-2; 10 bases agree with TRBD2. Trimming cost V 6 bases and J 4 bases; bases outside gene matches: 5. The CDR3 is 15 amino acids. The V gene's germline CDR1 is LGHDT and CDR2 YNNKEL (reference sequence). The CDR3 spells CASSLLAGSTGELFF. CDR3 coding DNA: TGTGCCAGCAGTCTACTAGCGGGGAGCACCGGGGAGCTGTTTTTT.

The CDR3 DNA reads as TGCAGTGCTAGTCTCCGGATTAAGAAGCAGTACTTC. Translated, it gives CSASLRIKKQYF. V usage is TRBV20-1 and J usage is TRBJ2-7; D is uncertain. In germline, CDR1 is DFQATT, CDR2 SNEGSKA (reference sequence). This CDR3 comprises 12 residues. Trimming took off 3 bases at V and 8 bases at J, with 14 bases between the two ends.

The CDR3 DNA follows: TGTGCCACCAGTGAATCTACAGGTATCGACGAAGAGACCCAGTACTTC. Its protein product is CATSESTGIDEETQYF. The V and J genes are TRBV24-1 and TRBJ2-5; maybe TRBD1 (5 bases). Trimming shortened V by 4 bases and J by 3 bases, and 17 bases separated the two germline ends. CDR3 length: 16 amino acids. Germline V gene data show CDR1 as KGHDR and CDR2 as SFDVKD.

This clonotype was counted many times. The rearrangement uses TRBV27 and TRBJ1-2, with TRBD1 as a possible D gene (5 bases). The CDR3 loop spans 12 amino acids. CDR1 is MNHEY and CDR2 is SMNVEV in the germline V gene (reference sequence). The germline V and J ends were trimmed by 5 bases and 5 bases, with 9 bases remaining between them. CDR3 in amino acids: CASSPGGYGYTF. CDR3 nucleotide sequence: TGTGCCAGCAGTCCCGGGGGATATGGCTACACCTTC.

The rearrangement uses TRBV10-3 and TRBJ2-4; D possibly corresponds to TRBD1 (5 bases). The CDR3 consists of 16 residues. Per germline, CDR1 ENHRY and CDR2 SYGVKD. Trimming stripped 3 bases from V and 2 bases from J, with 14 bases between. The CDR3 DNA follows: TGTGCCATCAGTGATTCCCGACAGCCAACCAAAAACATTCAGTACTTC. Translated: CAISDSRQPTKNIQYF.

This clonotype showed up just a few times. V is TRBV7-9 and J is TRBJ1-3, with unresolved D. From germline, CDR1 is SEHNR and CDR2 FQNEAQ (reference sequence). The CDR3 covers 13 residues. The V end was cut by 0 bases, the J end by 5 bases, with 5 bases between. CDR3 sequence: CASSLAPRNTIYF. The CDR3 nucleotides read TGTGCCAGCAGCTTAGCCCCGAGAAACACCATATATTTT. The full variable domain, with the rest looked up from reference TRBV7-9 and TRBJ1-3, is DTGVSQNPRHKITKRGQNVTFRCDPISEHNRLYWYRQTLGQGPEFLTYFQNEAQLEKSRLLSDRFSAERPKGSFSTLEIQRTEQGDSAMYLCASSLAPRNTIYFGEGSWLTVV.

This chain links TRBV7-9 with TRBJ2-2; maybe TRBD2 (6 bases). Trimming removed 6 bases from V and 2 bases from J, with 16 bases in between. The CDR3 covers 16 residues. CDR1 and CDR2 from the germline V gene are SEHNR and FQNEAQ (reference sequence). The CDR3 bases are TGTGCCAGCAGGGCCCGGTATAGCGGAAACACCGGGGAGCTGTTTTTT. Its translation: CASRARYSGNTGELFF.